The 2 T cell receptor beta chains listed next were all sequenced from one sample in a study of blood T cell repertoires in COVID-19. The repertoire was sequenced with immunoSEQ multiplex PCR; TCRdb's copy has only in-frame clones and lacks some. The sample records approximately 280,000 clones, roughly 85% being singletons. The sequenced material came from PBMCs or T cells enriched from blood (not recorded which). These receptors all come from a middle-aged man who had been exposed to COVID-19.

This rearrangement joins TRBV5-8 to TRBJ2-7; D possibly corresponds to TRBD1 (6 bases). This CDR3 has 14 residues. Deletions cut 4 bases from V and 2 bases from J, with 13 bases between. Looked up from germline, CDR1 is SGHTS and CDR2 is YDEGEE. The CDR3 here is CASSPWTVAYEQYF. The CDR3 DNA reads as TGTGCCAGCAGCCCCTGGACAGTCGCCTACGAGCAGTACTTC.

A word on this clone: Other nucleotide sequences from this sample produce the same CDR3. This CDR3 reads CASSPTRGGNEQFF. The CDR3 nucleotides are TGTGCCAGCAGCCCAACCCGGGGGGGAAATGAGCAGTTCTTC. V gene TRBV11-2 combines with J gene TRBJ2-1; 8 bases agree with TRBD2. The CDR3 has 14 residues. The germline CDR1 and CDR2 sequences are SGHAT and FQNNGV. Germline trimming cut 5 bases from V and 7 bases from J; bases unmatched to any gene: 7.